The next 12 T cell receptor beta chains were all read from a single sample in a study of patients and donors after allogeneic stem cell transplantation. TCRdb passed the RT-PCR reads through MiXCR, listing each CDR3 protein once. The table has under 30,000 distinct CDR3 sequences, around 28% seen once. The sequenced sample was blood, either unsorted or a sorted T cell fraction (not recorded which). Source of these receptors: a human donor who was either an allogeneic HSCT recipient or a stem cell or donor lymphocyte infusion donor (not recorded which). It is not recorded whose cells these are; they may come from a transplant donor.

This clonotype was recorded many times. The chain carries TRBV5-6 and TRBJ2-3; TRBD1 or TRBD2 may be the D gene (5 bases each). The CDR3 length is 13 residues. The germline V and J ends were trimmed by 4 bases and 3 bases, with 9 bases remaining between them. The germline gives CDR1 SGHDT, CDR2 YYEEEE. The DNA of the CDR3 is TGTGCCAGCAGCCCTGAGGGGACAGATACGCAGTATTTT. This encodes CASSPEGTDTQYF.

This clonotype has a handful of counts. This rearrangement joins TRBV7-2 to TRBJ2-5; 12 positions match TRBD2. Per germline, CDR1 SGHTA and CDR2 FQGNSA. Trimming at V came to 5 bases and at J to 3 bases, leaving 7 bases not matched to a gene. CDR3 length: 16 residues. CDR3 region: CASSKLAGGGKETQYF. Written as DNA, the CDR3 is TGTGCCAGCAGCAAACTAGCGGGAGGAGGCAAAGAGACCCAGTACTTC.

This chain joins TRBV4-1 and TRBJ1-4; perhaps TRBD1 as D (5 bases). This CDR3 is 15 amino acids long. Trimming removed 4 bases at V and 5 bases at J, with 14 bases between. Looked up from germline, CDR1 is MGHRA and CDR2 is YSYEKL. In nucleotides, the CDR3 is TGCGCCAGCAGCCGGAACGGGGGGAACAATGAAAAACTGTTTTTT. This sequence encodes CASSRNGGNNEKLFF.

Here the CDR3 reads CSVEDRASYEQYF. CDR3 sequence (DNA): TGCAGCGTTGAAGATCGGGCGTCCTACGAGCAGTACTTC. The rearrangement joins TRBV29-1 to TRBJ2-7; D unclear. Germline V gives CDR1 SQVTM, CDR2 ANQGSEA. The CDR3 totals 13 residues. Trimming removed 0 bases from V and 1 base from J, with 7 bases in between.

This clonotype was seen more than once but under ten times. This chain uses TRBV28 with TRBJ1-2; 8 bases match TRBD1. Germline V lookup: CDR1 MDHEN, CDR2 SYDVKM. There are 14 residues in the CDR3. The V gene end was trimmed by 3 bases and the J gene end by 4 bases; junction bases not matched to a gene: 4. CDR3 sequence reads: CASSFPTGVYGYTF. CDR3 nucleotides: TGTGCCAGCAGTTTCCCGACAGGGGTCTATGGCTACACCTTC.

This clonotype was observed a handful of times. The rearrangement links TRBV12-5 to TRBJ1-5; D is uncertain. Germline CDR1 is LGHNT and CDR2 is FRNRAP. This CDR3 contains 14 residues. Trimming removed 5 bases from V and 3 bases from J, with 11 bases in between. In DNA, the CDR3 is TGTGCTAGTGGTCCTCTAAGGCCCAATCAGCCCCAGCATTTT. It codes for CASGPLRPNQPQHF.

V and J are TRBV20-1 and TRBJ1-1; no firm D call. V was clipped by 5 bases and J by 3 bases, with 13 bases between them. The CDR3 contains 13 residues. Per germline, CDR1 DFQATT and CDR2 SNEGSKA (reference sequence). CDR3 sequence (DNA): TGCAGTGCTCTGAGCGGGATGCACACTGAAGCTTTCTTT. It yields the protein CSALSGMHTEAFF.

There are a few counts of this clonotype. The chain carries TRBV4-1 and TRBJ2-3; 7 bases line up with TRBD1. Germline V gene lookup returns CDR1 MGHRA and CDR2 YSYEKL. Losses at the gene ends were 2 bases for V and 1 base for J; bases not matched to a gene: 9. This CDR3 contains 17 residues. The CDR3 is CASSQSGQRSGTDTQYF. DNA of the CDR3: TGCGCCAGCAGCCAATCGGGACAGAGGTCTGGCACAGATACGCAGTATTTT.

This clonotype has at least ten counts. The chain uses TRBV6-5 and TRBJ1-2, with D perhaps TRBD1 (6 bases). The germline V gene has CDR1 MNHEY and CDR2 SVGAGI. This CDR3 is 15 amino acids long. Trimming pared 4 bases from V and 7 bases from J, leaving 19 bases between. The DNA for the CDR3 is TGTGCCAGCAGTTTCGGAGACAGGCGCCTCCGTGGCTACACCTTC. Its translation: CASSFGDRRLRGYTF.

This clonotype has a handful of counts. The CDR3 reads CASSPRTGADQPQHF. The CDR3 DNA sequence: TGTGCCAGCAGCCCCAGGACAGGGGCGGATCAGCCCCAGCATTTT. The rearrangement joins TRBV7-2 to TRBJ1-5, with 9 bases aligning to TRBD1. From germline, CDR1 is SGHTA and CDR2 FQGNSA. The CDR3 has 15 amino acids. The ends lost 5 bases at V and 5 bases at J; junction bases unmatched: 7.

J is TRBJ2-3 and V is TRBV20-1; unclear D gene. The germline gives CDR1 DFQATT, CDR2 SNEGSKA (reference sequence). The V end lost 3 bases, the J end lost 5 bases, and 6 bases lay between the germline ends. CDR3 length: 11 amino acids. The CDR3 is CSASGGDTQYF. The CDR3 bases are TGCAGTGCTAGTGGTGGAGATACGCAGTATTTT.

The gene calls are TRBV4-3 and TRBJ1-5; 12 positions agree with TRBD1. Germline-derived CDR1 and CDR2 are LGHNA and YSLEER. The ends lost 0 bases at V and 7 bases at J; junction bases unmatched: 4. This CDR3 comprises 16 residues. The CDR3, as DNA: TGCGCCAGCAGCCAAGATATCGGGACAGGGGGCCAGCCCCAGCATTTT. It yields the protein CASSQDIGTGGQPQHF.